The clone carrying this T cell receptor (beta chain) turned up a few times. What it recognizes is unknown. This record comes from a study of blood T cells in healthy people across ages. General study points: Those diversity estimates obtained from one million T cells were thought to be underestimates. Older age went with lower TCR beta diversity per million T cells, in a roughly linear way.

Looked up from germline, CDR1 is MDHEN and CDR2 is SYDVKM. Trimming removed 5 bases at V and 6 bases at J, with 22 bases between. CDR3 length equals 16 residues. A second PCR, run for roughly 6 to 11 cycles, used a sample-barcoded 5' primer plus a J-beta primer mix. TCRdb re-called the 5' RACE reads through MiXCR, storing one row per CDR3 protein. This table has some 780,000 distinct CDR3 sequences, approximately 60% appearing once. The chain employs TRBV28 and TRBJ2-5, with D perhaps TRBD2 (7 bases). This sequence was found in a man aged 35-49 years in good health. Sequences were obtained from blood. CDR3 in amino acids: CASSLSLWGGDQTQYF. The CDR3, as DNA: TGTGCCAGCAGTCTATCCCTTTGGGGGGGCGATCAGACCCAGTACTTC. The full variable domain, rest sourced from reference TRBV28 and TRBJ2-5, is DVKVTQSSRYLVKRTGEKVFLECVQDMDHENMFWYRQDPGLGLRLIYFSYDVKMKEKGDIPEGYSVSREKKERFSLILESASTNQTSMYLCASSLSLWGGDQTQYFGPGTRLLVL.